This paragraph reports one T cell receptor beta chain. The antigen remains undetermined. 60 Vbeta and 13 Jbeta primers were used in PCR. Profiling relied on immunoSEQ multiplex PCR, and the TCRdb table lists in-frame clones only, not all of them. The data hold some 110,000 clones, with 76% observed a single time. The CDR3 has 13 amino acids. The V and J ends lost 6 bases and 0 bases respectively, with 8 bases between them. Per germline, CDR1 SNHLY and CDR2 FYNNEI. The sample is drawn from a study of cytomegalovirus exposure and HLA in healthy donors. The donors (healthy individuals) were bone marrow donors. Study-wide findings and caveats: For most subjects, TCR beta sequences were reported to predict HLA-A and HLA-B alleles with accuracy. The study dropped some indistinguishable V segments, TRBV6-2 and TRBV6-3 among them. Most CMV-associated TCR beta chains were later found to appear HLA-restricted.

Sequencing was carried out using PBMCs. The chain uses TRBV2 and TRBJ1-1; D remains unclear. The TCR sequence derives from a man over 45 in good health and CMV-seronegative. CDR3 sequence (DNA): TGTGCCAGCAGGGGAGACTTGAACACTGAAGCTTTCTTT. As protein: CASRGDLNTEAFF.